A single sample gave rise to the 22 T cell receptor beta chains below, sequenced in a study of cytotoxic CD8 clonotypes in ibrutinib-treated CLL. Assay: immunoSEQ multiplex PCR; the TCRdb copy retains only in-frame clones and omits some. The table lists hundreds of thousands of clones, 70% of them singletons. Sequencing used PBMCs, obtained after 24 months of ibrutinib treatment. All receptors derive from a human donor with chronic lymphocytic leukemia.

This chain uses TRBV9 with TRBJ1-5; a possible D gene is TRBD1 (5 bases). V lost 5 bases and J lost 4, with 10 bases in between. This CDR3 spans 13 amino acids. Germline V gene sequence: CDR1 SGDLS, CDR2 YYNGEE. The CDR3 is CASRKTDNQPQHF. The CDR3 DNA is TGTGCCAGCAGGAAGACAGATAATCAGCCCCAGCATTTT.

This clone was found once. The chain uses TRBV9 and TRBJ2-7; TRBD2 matches at 7 bases. This CDR3 region has 15 residues. Per the germline V gene, CDR1 is SGDLS and CDR2 is YYNGEE. Unmatched junction bases numbered 8, after V lost 2 bases and J lost 3 bases. The CDR3 is CASSVGGLGGYEQYF. CDR3 in DNA: TGTGCCAGCAGCGTGGGAGGGCTTGGAGGCTACGAGCAGTACTTC.

Only a few counts were recorded for this clone. This chain's CDR3 is CASSNRYEQYF. The CDR3 bases are TGTGCCAGCAGTAACCGCTACGAGCAGTACTTC. The chain employs TRBV6-5 and TRBJ2-7, with D unclear. Germline V gene data show CDR1 as MNHEY and CDR2 as SVGAGI. With 5 bases removed from V and 3 bases from J, the gap between germline ends came to 5 bases. The CDR3 loop spans 11 amino acids.

This clone was seen more than once but under ten times. In nucleotides, the CDR3 is TGTGCCAGCAGCTCCAGCAGAGACAGGGGGCTCTATGGCTACACCTTC. Translating gives CASSSSRDRGLYGYTF. The rearrangement joins TRBV13 to TRBJ1-2; 10 bases fit TRBD1. This CDR3 has 16 amino acids. After removal of 4 bases from V and 4 bases from J, the junction contained 9 bases not matched to a gene. Germline V gene data show CDR1 as PRHDT and CDR2 as FYEKMQ (reference sequence).

The rearrangement links TRBV9 to TRBJ2-3; TRBD1 matches 9 bases. V lost 3 bases to trimming and J lost 1 base; unmatched junction nucleotides: 3. CDR3 length: 15 amino acids. The germline V gene has CDR1 SGDLS and CDR2 YYNGEE. The CDR3 loop is CASSDWDRGTDTQYF. The CDR3 bases are TGTGCCAGCAGCGATTGGGACAGGGGCACAGATACGCAGTATTTT.

The chain employs TRBV28 and TRBJ2-7; TRBD1 agrees at 7 bases. The CDR3 length is 15 residues. Germline V gives CDR1 MDHEN, CDR2 SYDVKM. V lost 2 bases to trimming and J lost 5 bases; unmatched junction nucleotides: 9. CDR3 region: CASSLLRGLVDEQYF. The CDR3 bases are TGTGCCAGCAGTTTACTTAGGGGGCTTGTGGACGAGCAGTACTTC.

The CDR3 sequence: CASSLWGGTRGEFF. CDR3 nucleotide sequence: TGCGCCAGCAGCTTGTGGGGTGGAACCAGAGGGGAGTTCTTC. The chain is built from TRBV5-1 and TRBJ2-1, with D perhaps being TRBD1 or TRBD2 (5 bases each). This CDR3 region has 14 residues. The ends were cut back, 1 base at V and 14 bases at J, with 19 bases in the middle. CDR1 and CDR2 (germline): SGHRS, YFSETQ.

The genes are TRBV19 and TRBJ2-1; 7 bases agree with TRBD2. CDR3 length equals 15 residues. The junction had 8 bases not matched to a gene; V was cut back by 6 bases and J by 3 bases. Germline CDR1 and CDR2: LNHDA and SQIVND (reference sequence). This chain's CDR3 is CASRVAGLFYNEQFF. CDR3 coding DNA: TGTGCCAGTAGGGTAGCGGGTCTCTTCTACAATGAGCAGTTCTTC. The entire variable domain, with the rest obtained from reference TRBV19 and TRBJ2-1, is as follows: DGGITQSPKYLFRKEGQNVTLSCEQNLNHDAMYWYRQDPGQGLRLIYYSQIVNDFQKGDIAEGYSVSREKKESFPLTVTSAQKNPTAFYLCASRVAGLFYNEQFFGPGTRLTVL.

In DNA, the CDR3 is TGTGCCAGCAGCCTCGAGGTCGGGGGGAATCAGCCCCAGCATTTT. Its protein is CASSLEVGGNQPQHF. This sequence joins TRBV7-6 and TRBJ1-5; perhaps TRBD1 as D (5 bases). V lost 5 bases to trimming and J lost 4 bases, with 15 bases between them. Germline V gives CDR1 SGHVS, CDR2 FNYEAQ. CDR3 length: 15 residues.

The chain employs TRBV6-6 and TRBJ2-1; possibly TRBD2 for D (5 bases). V lost 0 bases and J lost 4, with 13 bases in between. Germline V CDR1 and CDR2: MNHNY, SVGAGI (reference sequence). The CDR3 extends over 16 amino acids. The CDR3 spells CASSYSTGGEYNEQFF. CDR3 sequence (DNA): TGTGCCAGCAGTTACTCAACCGGTGGGGAGTACAATGAGCAGTTCTTC.

The J gene is TRBJ2-1, the V gene TRBV5-5, with TRBD1 matching over 8 bases. The CDR3 length is 14 residues. The V gene end was trimmed by 2 bases and the J gene end by 2 bases; junction bases not matched to a gene: 0. Germline CDR1 and CDR2: SGHKS and YYEKEE (reference sequence). In nucleotides, the CDR3 is TGTGCCAGCAGCTTACAGGGGGCCTACAATGAGCAGTTCTTC. Translating gives CASSLQGAYNEQFF.

V usage is TRBV27 and J usage is TRBJ1-4; D gene uncertain. The V gene's germline CDR1 is MNHEY and CDR2 SMNVEV (reference sequence). With 2 bases removed from V and 11 bases from J, the gap between germline ends came to 15 bases. This CDR3 spans 14 amino acids. CDR3 nucleotide sequence: TGTGCCAGCAGTTTAAGGGCCACAATGGACAAACTGTTTTTT. It yields the protein CASSLRATMDKLFF.

The V gene is TRBV29-1, the J gene TRBJ2-3; D remains unclear. Germline V CDR1 and CDR2: SQVTM, ANQGSEA. The germline V and J ends were trimmed by 5 bases and 4 bases, with 10 bases remaining between them. The CDR3 sequence is 12 residues long. The CDR3: CSVLLLADTQYF. The CDR3 region has the DNA TGCAGCGTTCTCCTATTAGCAGATACGCAGTATTTT.

The chain combines TRBV5-6 with TRBJ2-7, with 9 positions matching TRBD1. The trim removed 3 bases at V and 3 bases at J, leaving 7 bases unmatched. The germline V gene has CDR1 SGHDT and CDR2 YYEEEE. There are 15 residues in the CDR3. Written as DNA, the CDR3 is TGTGCCAGCAGCTACGGGACAGGGTCTTTCTACGAGCAGTACTTC. Protein product: CASSYGTGSFYEQYF.

The chain carries TRBV5-1 and TRBJ2-3; D is ambiguous. Looked up from germline, CDR1 is SGHRS and CDR2 is YFSETQ. The V end was cut by 0 bases, the J end by 6 bases, with 8 bases between. This CDR3 is built from 13 residues. For the CDR3, the DNA is TGCGCCAGCAGCTTGGAACTCGGGGATACGCAGTATTTT. Its protein is CASSLELGDTQYF.

The rearrangement joins TRBV19 to TRBJ1-4; the D is unclear. Germline V gene sequence: CDR1 LNHDA, CDR2 SQIVND (reference sequence). The CDR3 contains 12 residues. Trimming removed 10 bases at V and 7 bases at J, with 13 bases between. CDR3 amino acids: CATSMGSEKLFF. In nucleotides, the CDR3 is TGTGCCACCTCTATGGGGAGTGAAAAACTGTTTTTT.

This chain uses TRBV19 with TRBJ2-7; D is possibly TRBD2 (5 bases). This CDR3 comprises 14 residues. The germline V gene has CDR1 LNHDA and CDR2 SQIVND (reference sequence). V shed 3 bases and J shed 0 bases, with 9 bases lying between them. CDR3 sequence (DNA): TGTGCCAGTAGTATTGTGGCGGGCTCCTACGAGCAGTACTTC. This codes for CASSIVAGSYEQYF. The whole variable domain, remainder taken from reference TRBV19 and TRBJ2-7, is DGGITQSPKYLFRKEGQNVTLSCEQNLNHDAMYWYRQDPGQGLRLIYYSQIVNDFQKGDIAEGYSVSREKKESFPLTVTSAQKNPTAFYLCASSIVAGSYEQYFGPGTRLTVT.

This clone has more than one count but fewer than ten. This chain links TRBV6-7 with TRBJ2-3; possibly TRBD1 for D (5 bases). TRBV6-7 is an open reading frame, and its role is uncertain. Trimming removed 10 bases from V and 8 bases from J, with 13 bases in between. CDR3 length: 11 amino acids. The CDR3 DNA sequence: TGTGCCAAAGCCAGGGATTTTACGCAGTATTTT. It yields the protein CAKARDFTQYF.

The gene calls are TRBV18 and TRBJ1-2, with unresolved D. The CDR3 runs 14 residues. The germline CDR1 and CDR2 sequences are KGHSH and LQKENI. V was trimmed by 6 bases and J by 8 bases, leaving 19 bases between them. The CDR3 sequence: CASSLGPLVDGYTF. The CDR3 DNA is TGTGCCAGCTCTCTTGGGCCCCTGGTCGACGGCTACACCTTC.

This clone showed up just a few times. The V and J genes are TRBV28 and TRBJ2-5, with D possibly TRBD1 on 6 matching bases. Germline loops: CDR1 MDHEN, CDR2 SYDVKM. Trimming pared 4 bases from V and 1 base from J, leaving 10 bases between. The CDR3 consists of 14 residues. The CDR3 loop reads CASSSHRAQETQYF. CDR3 DNA sequence: TGTGCCAGCAGTTCACACAGGGCCCAAGAGACCCAGTACTTC.

The chain carries TRBV5-1 and TRBJ2-7, with D possibly called TRBD1 or TRBD2 (5 bases each). V gave up 4 bases and J gave up 5 bases, with 22 bases separating them. The germline V gene has CDR1 SGHRS and CDR2 YFSETQ. The CDR3 contains 16 residues. The CDR3 region has the DNA TGCGCCAGCAGCGGCCGGGGCCATGGGATAACGGACGAGCAGTACTTC. Amino acids: CASSGRGHGITDEQYF.

This clone showed up just a few times. V usage is TRBV27 and J usage is TRBJ2-7; D may be TRBD2 (6 bases). Germline V gene sequence: CDR1 MNHEY, CDR2 SMNVEV (reference sequence). Between the trimmed V and J ends, which lost 3 bases and 3 bases, there was a span of 12 bases. The CDR3 sequence is 14 residues long. The CDR3 sequence: CASSFTSLGYEQYF. CDR3 coding DNA: TGTGCCAGCAGTTTCACTAGCCTCGGCTACGAGCAGTACTTC.